These T cell receptor beta chains were read from a single sample in a study of tumor-infiltrating lymphocytes in primary liver carcinoma. In TCRdb, the multiplex PCR reads were re-called with MiXCR into one record per CDR3 protein. The data show under 45,000 distinct CDR3 sequences, over 70% seen once. Sequencing was done on a sample of liver tumor tissue from sampling region 2. These receptors originate from a man aged 35-49 years with primary liver carcinoma and hepatitis B virus infection. The CDR3 runs from the conserved cysteine through the conserved F or W. Fields, in order: V gene, CDR3 length, clone size, D gene, J gene, CDR3 protein, CDR3 DNA. The D gene is left open where the match is weak. Some rows mark clone size as missing; the rest say once, few, many or name a class of expanded clone.

v_call: TRBV28; cdr3_length: 14; clone_size: -; d_call: -; j_call: TRBJ2-3; cdr3_aa: CASFKTLLTNTQYF; cdr3_nt: TGTGCCAGCTTTAAGACATTGCTGACAAATACGCAGTATTTT
v_call: TRBV11-2; cdr3_length: 16; clone_size: -; d_call: -; j_call: TRBJ2-5; cdr3_aa: CTSSLVPGNLQETQYF; cdr3_nt: TGTACCAGCAGCTTAGTGCCGGGTAACCTTCAAGAGACCCAGTACTTC
v_call: TRBV29-1; cdr3_length: 15; clone_size: -; d_call: -; j_call: TRBJ2-2; cdr3_aa: CSIGSSAANTGELFF; cdr3_nt: TGCAGTATTGGGTCTAGCGCGGCGAACACCGGGGAGCTGTTTTTT
v_call: TRBV10-2; cdr3_length: 11; clone_size: once; d_call: -; j_call: TRBJ2-7; cdr3_aa: CVSTGPYEQYF; cdr3_nt: TGCGTCAGCACGGGCCCTTACGAGCAGTACTTC
v_call: TRBV28; cdr3_length: 15; clone_size: many; d_call: -; j_call: TRBJ1-1; cdr3_aa: CASSFSRAGNTEAFF; cdr3_nt: TGTGCCAGCAGTTTTTCCAGGGCAGGCAACACTGAAGCTTTCTTT
v_call: TRBV2; cdr3_length: 15; clone_size: many; d_call: TRBD2; j_call: TRBJ2-1; cdr3_aa: CASSQLAGQYNEQFF; cdr3_nt: TGTGCCAGCAGCCAGCTAGCGGGGCAATACAATGAGCAGTTCTTC
v_call: TRBV10-2; cdr3_length: 15; clone_size: many; d_call: -; j_call: TRBJ2-7; cdr3_aa: CASTQSTGSSYERYF; cdr3_nt: TGCGCCAGCACGCAATCGACAGGCTCCTCCTACGAGCGGTACTTC
v_call: TRBV29-1; cdr3_length: 13; clone_size: once; d_call: -; j_call: TRBJ2-1; cdr3_aa: CGAVWAQSGEQFF; cdr3_nt: TGCGGCGCTGTTTGGGCCCAGAGCGGTGAGCAGTTCTTC
v_call: TRBV28; cdr3_length: 16; clone_size: -; d_call: TRBD1; j_call: TRBJ1-1; cdr3_aa: CASSLAGQWEGTGAFF; cdr3_nt: TGTGCCAGCAGTTTGGCGGGACAGTGGGAGGGGACTGGAGCTTTCTTT
v_call: TRBV6-1; cdr3_length: 17; clone_size: -; d_call: TRBD2; j_call: TRBJ2-7; cdr3_aa: CASSEGAGGGDVYEHYF; cdr3_nt: TGTGCCAGCAGTGAAGGGGCCGGCGGGGGTGACGTGTACGAGCACTATTTC
v_call: TRBV6-1; cdr3_length: 13; clone_size: -; d_call: TRBD2; j_call: TRBJ2-1; cdr3_aa: CASRTGGGNEQFF; cdr3_nt: TGTGCAAGCCGCACGGGAGGGGGTAATGAGCAGTTCTTC
v_call: TRBV29-1; cdr3_length: 12; clone_size: -; d_call: -; j_call: TRBJ1-1; cdr3_aa: CSVESGITETFF; cdr3_nt: TGCAGCGTTGAGTCCGGGATCACTGAAACTTTCTTT
v_call: TRBV6-2/TRBV6-3; cdr3_length: 15; clone_size: -; d_call: -; j_call: TRBJ2-1; cdr3_aa: CVSSYGTIMGNERFF; cdr3_nt: TGTGTCAGCAGTTATGGAACCATCATGGGCAATGAGCGGTTCTTC
v_call: TRBV29-1; cdr3_length: 13; clone_size: -; d_call: -; j_call: TRBJ1-2; cdr3_aa: CNVFGQTKYGYTF; cdr3_nt: TGCAACGTTTTCGGACAGACTAAGTATGGCTACACCTTC
v_call: TRBV20-1; cdr3_length: 15; clone_size: -; d_call: TRBD2; j_call: TRBJ2-5; cdr3_aa: CSATPLPGGEETQYF; cdr3_nt: TGCAGTGCTACACCCCTCCCGGGAGGGGAAGAGACCCAGTACTTC
v_call: TRBV6-1; cdr3_length: 15; clone_size: -; d_call: TRBD2; j_call: TRBJ2-5; cdr3_aa: CASSNRAGDQETQYF; cdr3_nt: TGTGCCAGCAGTAATCGAGCGGGGGACCAAGAGACTCAGTACTTC
v_call: TRBV11-1; cdr3_length: 14; clone_size: -; d_call: -; j_call: TRBJ2-1; cdr3_aa: CASSLVSAGNEQFF; cdr3_nt: TGTGCCAGCAGCTTAGTCTCAGCTGGCAATGAGCAGTTCTTC